Presented here are 3 T cell receptor beta chains from one specimen sequenced in a study of blood T cell repertoires in COVID-19. Sequenced by immunoSEQ multiplex PCR; TCRdb stores in-frame clones only, minus some. The table has under 150,000 clones, roughly 80% seen once; the top ten hold around 1.4%. Material: peripheral blood. All receptors derive from a man in his fifties or sixties with acute or convalescent COVID-19.

The CDR3 sequence is CASSLRNSPLHF. The CDR3 bases are TGTGCCAGCAGCTTACGGAATTCACCCCTCCACTTT. V usage is TRBV7-2 and J usage is TRBJ1-6, with D unresolved. Germline values: CDR1 SGHTA, CDR2 FQGNSA. The CDR3 runs to 12 residues. Trimming removed 2 bases at V and 7 bases at J, with 3 bases between.

The rearrangement uses TRBV5-1 and TRBJ2-2, with TRBD2 matching over 8 bases. Germline lookup yields CDR1 SGHRS and CDR2 YFSETQ. This CDR3 comprises 16 residues. J was trimmed by 5 bases and V by 0 bases; bases with no gene match: 6. The CDR3 nucleotides read TGCGCCAGCAGCTTGGGGGCTAGCGGGTTTACCGGGGAGCTGTTTTTT. It codes for CASSLGASGFTGELFF.

In this sample, this clone turned up once. The chain recombines TRBV19 with TRBJ2-7, with D perhaps matching TRBD1 (8 bases). This CDR3 is built from 17 residues. The ends were cut back, 3 bases at V and 2 bases at J, with 20 bases in the middle. Germline-derived CDR1 and CDR2 are LNHDA and SQIVND (reference sequence). CDR3 nucleotide sequence: TGTGCCAGTAGTATGCGCCGGACAGGGAGGGGTACCTACGAGCAGTACTTC. Translation: CASSMRRTGRGTYEQYF.